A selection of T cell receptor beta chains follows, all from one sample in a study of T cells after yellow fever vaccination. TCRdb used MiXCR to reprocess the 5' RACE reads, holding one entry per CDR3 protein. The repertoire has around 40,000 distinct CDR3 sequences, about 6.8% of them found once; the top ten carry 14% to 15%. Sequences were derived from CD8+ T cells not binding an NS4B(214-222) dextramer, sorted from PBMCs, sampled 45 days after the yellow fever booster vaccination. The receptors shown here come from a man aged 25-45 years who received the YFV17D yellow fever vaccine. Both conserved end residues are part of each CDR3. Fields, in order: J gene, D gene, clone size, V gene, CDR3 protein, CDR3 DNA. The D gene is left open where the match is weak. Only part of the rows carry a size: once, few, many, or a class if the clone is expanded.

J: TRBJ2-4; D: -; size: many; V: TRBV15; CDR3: CATSYPKGGAPNIQYF; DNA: TGTGCCACCAGCTACCCAAAAGGAGGCGCACCAAACATTCAGTACTTC
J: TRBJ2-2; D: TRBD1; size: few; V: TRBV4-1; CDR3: CASSHPGTGVNTGELFF; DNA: TGCGCCAGCAGCCACCCTGGGACAGGGGTGAACACCGGGGAGCTGTTTTTT
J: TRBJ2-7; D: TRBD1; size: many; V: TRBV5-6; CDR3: CASSFGTGDYEQYF; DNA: TGTGCCAGCAGCTTCGGGACAGGGGATTACGAGCAGTACTTC
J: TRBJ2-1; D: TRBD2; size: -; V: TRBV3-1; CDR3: CASSQGGTSERSGRNEQFF; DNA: TGTGCCAGCAGCCAAGGCGGGACTAGCGAAAGATCAGGAAGGAATGAGCAGTTCTTC
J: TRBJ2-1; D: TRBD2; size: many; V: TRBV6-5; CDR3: CASSYKGLAGVEQFF; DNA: TGTGCCAGCAGTTACAAGGGACTAGCGGGAGTTGAGCAGTTCTTC
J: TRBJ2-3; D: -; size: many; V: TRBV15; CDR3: CATSRDLVTARPDTQYF; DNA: TGTGCCACCAGCAGAGATTTGGTGACAGCCCGCCCAGATACGCAGTATTTT
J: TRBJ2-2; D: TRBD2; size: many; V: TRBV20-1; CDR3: CSALTSGRVGELFF; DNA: TGCAGTGCCCTGACTAGCGGGAGAGTCGGGGAGCTGTTTTTT
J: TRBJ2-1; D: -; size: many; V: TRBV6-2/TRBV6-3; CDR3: CASSYSGVEQFF; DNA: TGTGCCAGCAGTTACTCGGGTGTTGAGCAGTTCTTC
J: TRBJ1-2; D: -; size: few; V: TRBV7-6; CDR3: CASSSTGTYTF; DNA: TGTGCCAGCAGCTCGACAGGAACCTACACCTTC
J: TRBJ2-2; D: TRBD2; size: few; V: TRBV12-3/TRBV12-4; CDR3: CACRDPVSGSANTGELFF; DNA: TGTGCCTGCAGGGACCCGGTTAGCGGGAGCGCGAACACCGGGGAGCTGTTTTTT
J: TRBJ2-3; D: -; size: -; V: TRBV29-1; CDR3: CSFHRGDTSTDTQYF; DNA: TGCAGCTTTCACCGAGGGGACACCAGCACAGATACGCAGTATTTT
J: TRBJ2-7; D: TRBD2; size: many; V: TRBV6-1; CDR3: CASSRSGGGDEQYF; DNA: TGTGCCAGCAGTAGGAGCGGGGGAGGAGACGAGCAGTACTTC
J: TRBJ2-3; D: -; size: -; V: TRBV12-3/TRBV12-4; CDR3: CAISWTPGDPSILTDTQYF; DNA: TGTGCCATCAGTTGGACCCCAGGGGACCCTTCCATCCTCACAGATACGCAGTATTTT
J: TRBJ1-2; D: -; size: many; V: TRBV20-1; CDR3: CSAPGPAGGYTF; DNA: TGCAGTGCTCCTGGACCCGCGGGGGGCTACACCTTC
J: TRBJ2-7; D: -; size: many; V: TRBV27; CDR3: CASSPQGGYEQYF; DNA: TGTGCCAGCAGTCCGCAGGGGGGCTACGAGCAGTACTTC
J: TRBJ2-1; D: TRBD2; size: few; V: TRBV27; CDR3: CASRRDYYNEQFF; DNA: TGTGCCAGCAGACGGGACTACTACAATGAGCAGTTCTTC
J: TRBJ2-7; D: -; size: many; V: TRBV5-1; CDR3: CASSLEQASYEQYF; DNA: TGCGCCAGCAGCTTAGAACAAGCCTCCTACGAGCAGTACTTC
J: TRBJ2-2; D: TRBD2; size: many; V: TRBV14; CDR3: CASSQPGTSGTIHGELFF; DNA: TGTGCCAGCAGCCAACCCGGGACTAGCGGGACCATCCACGGGGAGCTGTTTTTT
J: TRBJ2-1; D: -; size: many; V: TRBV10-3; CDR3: CAISGSDNEQFF; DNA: TGTGCCATCAGTGGGTCCGACAATGAGCAGTTCTTC
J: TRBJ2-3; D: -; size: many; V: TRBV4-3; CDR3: CASSQDEGLGSDTQYF; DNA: TGCGCCAGCAGCCAAGATGAGGGGCTTGGGTCAGATACGCAGTATTTT
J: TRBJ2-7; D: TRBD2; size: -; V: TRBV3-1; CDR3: CASSQDSPGLAGGPPYEQYF; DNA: TGTGCCAGCAGCCAAGATTCCCCGGGACTAGCGGGAGGGCCTCCCTACGAGCAGTACTTC
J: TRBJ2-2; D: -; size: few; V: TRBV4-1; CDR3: CASSQTDYGELFF; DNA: TGCGCCAGCAGCCAGACTGATTACGGGGAGCTGTTTTTT
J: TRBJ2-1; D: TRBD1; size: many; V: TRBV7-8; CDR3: CASSPDRGSYNEQFF; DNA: TGTGCCAGCAGCCCGGACAGGGGATCCTACAATGAGCAGTTCTTC
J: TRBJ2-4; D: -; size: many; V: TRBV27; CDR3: CASSLSGPGILPKNIQYF; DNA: TGTGCCAGCAGTTTATCAGGACCTGGGATCCTTCCCAAAAACATTCAGTACTTC